This TCR beta chain was sequenced during a study of blood T cell repertoires in COVID-19. The repertoire was sequenced with immunoSEQ multiplex PCR; TCRdb's copy has only in-frame clones and lacks some. Of about 200,000 clones in the sample, roughly 80% are singletons; the top ten hold over 5%. This CDR3 is built from 19 residues. With V trimmed by 5 bases and J by 6 bases, 22 bases remained unmatched. CDR1 is SNHLY and CDR2 is FYNNEI in the germline V gene. This clone is a singleton in its sample. The chain carries TRBV2 and TRBJ1-2; TRBD1 matches 9 bases. This receptor was taken from a woman between 35 and 50 years old with COVID-19, enrolled during active disease. Sequenced input: peripheral blood. This chain's CDR3 is CASSPKGIRGQGRSHGYTF. The CDR3 region has the DNA TGTGCCAGCAGTCCAAAGGGGATTAGGGGACAGGGAAGGTCTCATGGCTACACCTTC.